These 11 T cell receptor beta chains originate from one sample sequenced in a study of cytomegalovirus exposure and HLA in healthy donors. The PCR ran on 60 Vbeta and 13 Jbeta primers. The data were produced by immunoSEQ multiplex PCR, yet TCRdb's version contains in-frame clones alone and is incomplete. This sample has about 120,000 clones; 75% to 85% occur once, and the top ten carry approximately 10%. Sequencing was carried out using PBMCs. All receptors come from a man aged 30-40 years in good health and CMV-seropositive.

This chain links TRBV5-6 with TRBJ2-1, with unresolved D. The germline V gene has CDR1 SGHDT and CDR2 YYEEEE. CDR3 length equals 15 residues. With 1 base removed from V and 2 bases from J, the gap between germline ends came to 10 bases. CDR3: CASSLQILAYNEQFF. CDR3 nucleotides: TGTGCCAGCAGCTTGCAGATCCTCGCCTACAATGAGCAGTTCTTC.

The V call is TRBV6-5, the J call TRBJ1-5, with TRBD1 matching over 7 bases. Germline CDR1 reads MNHEY; CDR2 reads SVGAGI. The CDR3 is 13 amino acids. With 7 bases clipped from V and 6 bases from J, the junction kept 6 bases outside the gene matches. The CDR3 DNA reads as TGTGCCAGCATTTTACAGGGGCGTCAGCCCCAGCATTTT. Protein sequence: CASILQGRQPQHF.

In this sample, this clone turned up once. This chain links TRBV27 with TRBJ1-3; perhaps TRBD1 as D (5 bases). This CDR3 spans 19 amino acids. Trimming removed 5 bases at V and 4 bases at J, with 27 bases between. Germline lookup yields CDR1 MNHEY and CDR2 SMNVEV (reference sequence). The CDR3 bases are TGTGCCAGCAGTCCCCTTAAAACCCCTCCGACAGATTCAGGAAACACCATATATTTT. This encodes CASSPLKTPPTDSGNTIYF.

The chain carries TRBV18 and TRBJ2-1, with TRBD2 matching over 9 bases. Germline V lookup: CDR1 KGHSH, CDR2 LQKENI. This CDR3 has 17 amino acids. J was trimmed by 7 bases and V by 1 base; bases with no gene match: 11. Written as DNA, the CDR3 is TGTGCCAGCTCACCACGAAGCGCGAGCGGGGGGCGAAATGAGCAGTTCTTC. Translation: CASSPRSASGGRNEQFF.

The chain uses TRBV4-1 and TRBJ2-2; 7 bases are shared with TRBD1. Per germline, CDR1 MGHRA and CDR2 YSYEKL. This CDR3 spans 15 amino acids. J was trimmed by 7 bases and V by 1 base; bases with no gene match: 6. Here the CDR3 reads CASSQGLTGHGELFF. In nucleotides, the CDR3 is TGCGCCAGCAGCCAAGGATTGACAGGGCACGGGGAGCTGTTTTTT.

The J gene is TRBJ1-2, the V gene TRBV9; possibly TRBD1 for D (6 bases). CDR1 and CDR2 (germline): SGDLS, YYNGEE. The V end lost 4 bases, the J end lost 7 bases, and 11 bases lay between the germline ends. The CDR3 has 12 residues. CDR3 residues: CASSLGQLGYTF. CDR3 sequence (DNA): TGTGCCAGCAGCTTAGGACAGCTTGGCTACACCTTC.

The rearrangement uses TRBV10-1 and TRBJ2-1, with 11 bases fitting TRBD1. The CDR3 spans 16 residues. Trimming cost V 2 bases and J 10 bases; bases outside gene matches: 10. Germline CDR1 and CDR2: WNHNN and SYGVQD (reference sequence). The CDR3 sequence is CASSELGGTGGLEQFF. The CDR3 nucleotides read TGCGCCAGCAGTGAGCTTGGAGGGACAGGGGGTTTGGAGCAGTTCTTC.

The chain combines TRBV11-2 with TRBJ1-1; the D gene is possibly TRBD1 (5 bases). V dropped 5 bases and J dropped 3 bases, with 10 bases sitting between them. CDR3 length: 13 residues. Germline V gives CDR1 SGHAT, CDR2 FQNNGV. The CDR3 is CASSPGGYTEAFF. The DNA for the CDR3 is TGTGCCAGCAGCCCCGGGGGGTACACTGAAGCTTTCTTT.

The chain carries TRBV30 and TRBJ2-5; no firm D call. The CDR3 has 12 residues. Between the trimmed V and J ends, which lost 3 bases and 5 bases, there was a span of 10 bases. Looked up from germline, CDR1 is GTSNPN and CDR2 is SVGIG (reference sequence). CDR3 protein: CAWRQAPETQYF. CDR3 in DNA: TGTGCCTGGAGGCAGGCCCCGGAGACCCAGTACTTC. The complete variable domain, with remaining parts taken from reference TRBV30 and TRBJ2-5, reads SQTIHQWPATLVQPVGSPLSLECTVEGTSNPNLYWYRQAAGRGLQLLFYSVGIGQISSEVPQNLSASRPQDRQFILSSKKLLLSDSGFYLCAWRQAPETQYFGPGTRLLVL.

The chain is built from TRBV6-5 and TRBJ2-7; D unclear. The CDR3 is made up of 14 amino acids. V was clipped by 0 bases and J by 2 bases, with 8 bases between them. The germline V gene encodes CDR1 MNHEY and CDR2 SVGAGI. This chain's CDR3 is CASSYSAGTYEQYF. The CDR3 nucleotides are TGTGCCAGCAGTTACTCGGCAGGAACCTACGAGCAGTACTTC.

This chain links TRBV25-1 with TRBJ2-1; 8 positions match TRBD1. Germline V lookup: CDR1 MGHDK, CDR2 SYGVNS. This CDR3 is 17 amino acids long. With 8 bases clipped from V and 3 bases from J, the junction kept 15 bases outside the gene matches. CDR3 amino acids: CASRGTGGDQRYNEQFF. CDR3 sequence (DNA): TGTGCCAGCCGAGGGACAGGCGGAGACCAGCGCTACAATGAGCAGTTCTTC.